At least ten counts were recorded for the clone carrying this TCR beta chain. Its antigen remains unknown. The CDR3 runs to 14 residues. Trimming removed 1 base from V and 1 base from J, with 7 bases in between. Germline lookup yields CDR1 SGHTA and CDR2 FQGNSA. This specimen belongs to a study of T cell repertoires in cytomegalovirus infection. About the research overall: In the study, CMV epitopes included recently identified HLA-C-restricted and well-studied HLA-B-restricted ones. Indications came from public TCR beta signatures; they pointed to CMV infection and to a matching HLA type.

Regarding the study as a whole: Cumulative frequency (of public TCR beta family members) identified carriers of CMV plus the relevant HLA. There were HLA-C-restricted CMV-specific TCR beta clonotypes dominating the ex vivo response.

TCRdb reprocessed the reads via MiXCR and lists one record per CDR3 protein. The data hold a few hundred thousand distinct CDR3 sequences, with 33% observed a single time. The genes are TRBV7-2 and TRBJ2-5, with D possibly TRBD1 on 5 matching bases. Sequences were derived from cultured PBMCs, sampled from culture after CMV antigen stimulation. The clonotype comes from a human donor in good health (CMV status not recorded). Some clones in this sample may be carry-over from other donors' samples. CDR3 amino acids: CASSLGQGQETQYF. DNA for the CDR3: TGTGCCAGCAGCTTAGGGCAGGGCCAAGAGACCCAGTACTTC.